A single sample gave rise to the 29 T cell receptor beta chains below, sequenced in a study of T cell repertoires in cytomegalovirus infection. TCRdb reprocessed the reads via MiXCR and lists one record per CDR3 protein. The table lists a few hundred thousand distinct CDR3 sequences, roughly 36% of them singletons. Which antigens these TCRs recognize remains unknown. Sequenced here: cultured PBMCs, sampled from culture after CMV antigen stimulation. All receptors derive from a human donor in good health (CMV status not recorded). Some clones in this sample may be carry-over from other donors' samples.

As concerns this clonotype: An end of the junction does not agree with germline; a read error may underlie this. This chain connects TRBV11-3 to TRBJ1-1; maybe TRBD1 (5 bases). Germline lookup yields CDR1 SGHNT and CDR2 YENEEA. The CDR3 spans 13 residues. The CDR3 loop reads CASSPGDQGRALF. The CDR3 DNA sequence: TGTGCCAGCAGCCCCGGGGATCAGGGTCGAGCTTTGTTT.

The J gene is TRBJ2-1, the V gene TRBV6-1; weak D call: TRBD1 (5 bases). CDR1 is MNHNS and CDR2 is SASEGT in the germline V gene. The V end was cut by 2 bases, the J end by 0 bases, with 11 bases between. This CDR3 spans 16 amino acids. The CDR3 DNA is TGTGCCAGCAGTGAATGGAGCCAGGGCTCCTACAATGAGCAGTTCTTC. It yields the protein CASSEWSQGSYNEQFF.

The chain combines TRBV7-8 with TRBJ2-3, with TRBD1 identical over 7 bases. Trimming took 2 bases from V and 6 from J; bases not matched to a gene: 8. Germline V gene lookup returns CDR1 SGHVS and CDR2 FQNEAQ. The CDR3 sequence is 15 residues long. Written as DNA, the CDR3 is TGTGCCAGCAGCTTAAGACAGGGTCCCCCCGATACGCAGTATTTT. Amino acids: CASSLRQGPPDTQYF.

This clonotype was recorded many times. This chain uses TRBV29-1 with TRBJ2-4; TRBD2 agrees at 9 bases. V was clipped by 3 bases and J by 6 bases; unmatched bases: 12. This CDR3 comprises 16 residues. Looked up from germline, CDR1 is SQVTM and CDR2 is ANQGSEA. The CDR3 here is CSVDGVAGVHGNIQYF. Here the CDR3 DNA reads TGCAGCGTTGATGGGGTAGCGGGAGTTCACGGAAACATTCAGTACTTC.

This clonotype turned up a few times. This chain links TRBV28 with TRBJ1-5, with a tentative D call TRBD1 (6 bases). CDR3 length: 16 amino acids. Germline V gene lookup returns CDR1 MDHEN and CDR2 SYDVKM. V shed 3 bases and J shed 5 bases, with 17 bases lying between them. Here the CDR3 reads CASSFGTLRGDQPQHF. The CDR3 DNA reads TGTGCCAGCAGTTTTGGGACACTACGAGGGGATCAGCCCCAGCATTTT. Using reference TRBV28 and TRBJ1-5 for the parts outside the CDR3, the full variable domain is DVKVTQSSRYLVKRTGEKVFLECVQDMDHENMFWYRQDPGLGLRLIYFSYDVKMKEKGDIPEGYSVSREKKERFSLILESASTNQTSMYLCASSFGTLRGDQPQHFGDGTRLSIL.

This clonotype was recorded a few times. The rearrangement links TRBV2 to TRBJ2-1; 10 bases align to TRBD2. The CDR3 has 14 amino acids. V was pared by 5 bases and J by 4 bases, with 2 bases of the junction left unmatched. Germline loops: CDR1 SNHLY, CDR2 FYNNEI. CDR3 bases: TGTGCCAGCAGTTCTAGCGGGGGATACAATGAGCAGTTCTTC. Amino acid sequence: CASSSSGGYNEQFF. The full variable domain, its missing parts supplied by reference TRBV2 and TRBJ2-1, is EPEVTQTPSHQVTQMGQEVILRCVPISNHLYFYWYRQILGQKVEFLVSFYNNEISEKSEIFDDQFSVERPDGSNFTLKIRSTKLEDSAMYFCASSSSGGYNEQFFGPGTRLTVL.

The gene calls are TRBV19 and TRBJ1-2; D unclear. The CDR3 loop spans 15 amino acids. With 4 bases removed from V and 7 bases from J, the gap between germline ends came to 19 bases. Germline-derived CDR1 and CDR2 are LNHDA and SQIVND (reference sequence). For the CDR3, the DNA is TGTGCCAGTAGTACCCCAGGTGGCGCCGGTGGTGGCTACACCTTC. It yields the protein CASSTPGGAGGGYTF.

This clonotype has only a few counts. CDR3 sequence reads: CASSLSASLGEQYV. The DNA of the CDR3 is TGTGCCAGCAGCTTATCCGCTAGCTTAGGCGAGCAGTACGTC. The chain links TRBV7-2 to TRBJ2-7, with a tentative D call TRBD2 (5 bases). Trimming pared 2 bases from V and 6 bases from J, leaving 14 bases between. Germline-derived CDR1 and CDR2 are SGHTA and FQGNSA. This CDR3 is built from 14 residues.

There are many counts of this clonotype. V and J are TRBV7-2 and TRBJ1-2; D is unresolved. The V end lost 1 base, the J end lost 7 bases, and 4 bases lay between the germline ends. Looked up from germline, CDR1 is SGHTA and CDR2 is FQGNSA. The CDR3 consists of 11 residues. The chain's CDR3 is CASSLVGGYTF. Here the CDR3 DNA reads TGTGCCAGCAGCTTAGTGGGTGGCTACACCTTC.

V usage is TRBV7-2 and J usage is TRBJ1-2; TRBD1 aligns across 9 bases. In germline, CDR1 is SGHTA, CDR2 FQGNSA. Losses at the gene ends were 8 bases for V and 8 bases for J; bases not matched to a gene: 12. The CDR3 has 14 residues. CDR3 sequence: CASSGTGTLSGYTF. Here the CDR3 DNA reads TGTGCCAGCTCGGGGACAGGGACGTTGAGCGGCTACACCTTC.

This clonotype was seen only a few times. The chain combines TRBV20-1 with TRBJ2-7, with D possibly matching TRBD1 (6 bases). The ends were cut back, 0 bases at V and 0 bases at J, with 12 bases in the middle. The CDR3 spans 15 residues. Germline assignment: CDR1 DFQATT and CDR2 SNEGSKA (reference sequence). CDR3: CSARDEQGLSYEQYF. Written as DNA, the CDR3 is TGCAGTGCTAGAGATGAACAGGGCCTCTCCTACGAGCAGTACTTC.

The chain combines TRBV12-3 or TRBV12-4 with TRBJ2-5; D perhaps matches TRBD2 (5 bases). CDR3 length equals 13 residues. V lost 6 bases and J 0 bases, leaving 8 bases between the germline ends. This CDR3 is CASRSDYQETQYF. CDR3 nucleotides: TGTGCCAGCAGATCGGACTACCAAGAGACCCAGTACTTC.

The V gene is TRBV7-2, the J gene TRBJ2-1; 12 bases align to TRBD2. This CDR3 spans 18 amino acids. Germline V gene data show CDR1 as SGHTA and CDR2 as FQGNSA. After removal of 6 bases from V and 4 bases from J, the junction contained 13 bases not matched to a gene. CDR3 sequence reads: CASSGDTSGRTLYNEQFF. The CDR3 DNA follows: TGTGCCAGCAGTGGAGACACTAGCGGGAGGACCTTATACAATGAGCAGTTCTTC.

This clonotype has just a few counts. The rearrangement uses TRBV6-5 and TRBJ2-5; 7 bases map to TRBD1. Trimming cost V 4 bases and J 4 bases; bases outside gene matches: 6. Germline CDR1 is MNHEY and CDR2 is SVGAGI. The length of the CDR3 is 14 residues. In DNA form, the CDR3 reads TGTGCCAGCAGTTTGCAGGGGGAGCGAGAGACCCAGTACTTC. It encodes CASSLQGERETQYF.

The rearrangement uses TRBV7-4 and TRBJ2-1, with D hard to call. Trimming pared 3 bases from V and 9 bases from J, leaving 6 bases between. This CDR3 has 11 residues. CDR1 and CDR2 from the germline V gene are SGHVT and SQSDAQ. The CDR3 region is CASSFLGEQFF. The CDR3 nucleotides are TGTGCCAGCAGCTTTCTCGGTGAGCAGTTCTTC. Full variable domain (outside the CDR3, taken from reference TRBV7-4 and TRBJ2-1): GAGVSQSPRYKVAKRGRDVALRCDSISGHVTLYWYRQTLGQGSEVLTYSQSDAQRDKSGRPSGRFSAERPERSVSTLKIQRTEQGDSAVYLCASSFLGEQFFGPGTRLTVL.

This clonotype was counted ten times or more. The gene calls are TRBV7-2 and TRBJ2-5, with D perhaps TRBD2 (6 bases). CDR1 is SGHTA and CDR2 is FQGNSA in the germline V gene. Trimming shortened V by 5 bases and J by 5 bases, and 12 bases separated the two germline ends. The CDR3 has 13 amino acids. CDR3 bases: TGTGCCAGCAGCGCGGGATCTGGGGAGACCCAGTACTTC. Amino acids: CASSAGSGETQYF.

Here the CDR3 reads CASSVNEETQYF. The CDR3 coding sequence is TGTGCCAGTAGTGTGAACGAAGAGACCCAGTACTTC. V is TRBV19 and J is TRBJ2-5; D call uncertain. Between the trimmed V and J ends, which lost 5 bases and 3 bases, there was a span of 7 bases. CDR3 length: 12 amino acids. In germline, CDR1 is LNHDA, CDR2 SQIVND (reference sequence). Complete variable domain (other parts from reference TRBV19 and TRBJ2-5): DGGITQSPKYLFRKEGQNVTLSCEQNLNHDAMYWYRQDPGQGLRLIYYSQIVNDFQKGDIAEGYSVSREKKESFPLTVTSAQKNPTAFYLCASSVNEETQYFGPGTRLLVL.

The chain is built from TRBV7-2 and TRBJ2-3, with D perhaps TRBD1 or TRBD2 (5 bases each). V was cut by 10 bases and J by 0 bases, with 17 bases left in between. Germline values: CDR1 SGHTA, CDR2 FQGNSA. The length of the CDR3 is 15 residues. CDR3 in DNA: TGTGCCACAGGGTTTCGGCGGGCGAGCACAGATACGCAGTATTTT. Its protein product is CATGFRRASTDTQYF.

This clonotype was seen more than once but under ten times. This chain uses TRBV7-9 with TRBJ1-2, with 8 bases aligning to TRBD1. CDR1 SEHNR and CDR2 FQNEAQ come from the germline V gene (reference sequence). V was clipped by 1 base and J by 5 bases; unmatched bases: 6. This CDR3 contains 15 residues. This CDR3 reads CASSLEGGQEYGYTF. The CDR3 coding sequence is TGTGCCAGCAGCTTAGAGGGGGGACAGGAGTATGGCTACACCTTC.

The chain joins TRBV6-5 to TRBJ1-4; D is unresolved. This CDR3 contains 14 residues. Trimming pared 2 bases from V and 8 bases from J, leaving 12 bases between. The V gene's germline CDR1 is MNHEY and CDR2 SVGAGI. CDR3 sequence (DNA): TGTGCCAGCAGTTACAGTTACCTCGGAGAAAAACTGTTTTTT. Residues: CASSYSYLGEKLFF.

This sequence joins TRBV12-3 or TRBV12-4 and TRBJ2-4; D is undetermined. V was shortened by 2 bases and J by 4 bases, with 6 bases between the two germline ends. This CDR3 has 13 amino acids. The chain's CDR3 is CASSLTTKNIQYF. In DNA form, the CDR3 reads TGTGCCAGCAGTTTAACCACGAAAAACATTCAGTACTTC.

This clonotype appeared a few times. DNA of the CDR3: TGCGCCAGCAGAGGGGTAAGCTCCTACAATGAGCAGTTCTTC. This gives the protein CASRGVSSYNEQFF. This chain uses TRBV10-2 with TRBJ2-1, with D maybe TRBD1 (5 bases). V was cut by 6 bases and J by 0 bases, with 9 bases left in between. CDR1 is WSHSY and CDR2 is SAAADI in the germline V gene. The CDR3 is 14 residues long.

This clonotype was observed a few times. The V gene is TRBV28, the J gene TRBJ2-5; TRBD2 matches 8 bases. The trim removed 5 bases at V and 1 base at J, leaving 6 bases unmatched. Germline CDR1 and CDR2: MDHEN and SYDVKM. This CDR3 region has 15 residues. CDR3 protein: CASSLSGTIQETQYF. In DNA, the CDR3 is TGTGCCAGCAGTCTTAGCGGGACTATCCAAGAGACCCAGTACTTC.

The chain uses TRBV12-3 or TRBV12-4 and TRBJ1-1; 8 positions agree with TRBD1. This CDR3 comprises 14 residues. The trim removed 5 bases at V and 5 bases at J, leaving 7 bases unmatched. This CDR3 reads CASSPDRVETEAFF. The CDR3 DNA is TGTGCCAGCAGTCCGGACAGGGTGGAAACTGAAGCTTTCTTT.

This clonotype has a handful of counts. The rearrangement uses TRBV29-1 and TRBJ1-2; D possibly corresponds to TRBD1 (5 bases). In germline, CDR1 is SQVTM, CDR2 ANQGSEA. The CDR3 spans 13 residues. V lost 5 bases and J lost 1, with 11 bases in between. The CDR3 bases are TGCAGCGTTCGAGGGGACGGTAACTATGGCTACACCTTC. As protein: CSVRGDGNYGYTF.

This clonotype was observed a few times. CDR3 loop: CASSGGQAYEQYF. The CDR3 DNA is TGTGCCAGCAGCGGCGGACAAGCCTACGAGCAGTACTTC. The chain recombines TRBV7-2 with TRBJ2-7, with D perhaps TRBD1 (5 bases). The CDR3 spans 13 residues. The V end was cut by 5 bases, the J end by 2 bases, with 10 bases between. Per germline, CDR1 SGHTA and CDR2 FQGNSA.

The chain has TRBV19 and TRBJ2-7, with TRBD2 matching 9 bases. The V gene's germline CDR1 is LNHDA and CDR2 SQIVND (reference sequence). The CDR3 is 16 amino acids. Trimming took 8 bases from V and 1 from J; bases not matched to a gene: 12. The CDR3 reads CASRRVAGEPSYEQYF. CDR3 coding DNA: TGTGCCAGTCGCCGGGTAGCGGGAGAACCTTCCTACGAGCAGTACTTC.

This clonotype was counted a single time. V is TRBV7-2 and J is TRBJ2-3, with D perhaps matching TRBD2 (6 bases). Trimming took off 5 bases at V and 5 bases at J, with 17 bases between the two ends. CDR3 length: 15 amino acids. The germline gives CDR1 SGHTA, CDR2 FQGNSA. CDR3 residues: CASSPWRVSGDTQYF. The CDR3 region has the DNA TGTGCCAGCAGCCCATGGAGGGTTTCGGGAGATACGCAGTATTTT.

The gene calls are TRBV4-1 and TRBJ2-3, with D uncertain. Germline V gene lookup returns CDR1 MGHRA and CDR2 YSYEKL. CDR3 length: 14 amino acids. Trimming shortened V by 1 base and J by 4 bases, and 9 bases separated the two germline ends. The DNA for the CDR3 is TGCGCCAGCAGCCAAGTTACGGTCCCAGATACGCAGTATTTT. Its protein is CASSQVTVPDTQYF.